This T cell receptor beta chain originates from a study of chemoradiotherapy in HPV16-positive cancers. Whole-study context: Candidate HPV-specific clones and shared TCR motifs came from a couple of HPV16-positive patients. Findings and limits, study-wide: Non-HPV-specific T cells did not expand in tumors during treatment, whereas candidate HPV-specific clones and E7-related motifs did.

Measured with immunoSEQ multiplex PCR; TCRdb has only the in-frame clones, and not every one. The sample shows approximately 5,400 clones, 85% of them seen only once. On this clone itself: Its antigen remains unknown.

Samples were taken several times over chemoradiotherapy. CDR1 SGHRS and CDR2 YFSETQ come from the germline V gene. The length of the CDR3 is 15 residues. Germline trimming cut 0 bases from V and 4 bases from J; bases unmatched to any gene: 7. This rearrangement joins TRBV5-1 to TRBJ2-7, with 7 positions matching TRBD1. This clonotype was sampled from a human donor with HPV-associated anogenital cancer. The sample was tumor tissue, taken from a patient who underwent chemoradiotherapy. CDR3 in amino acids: CASSLEGGSEYEQYF. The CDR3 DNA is TGCGCCAGCAGCTTGGAAGGGGGCTCCGAGTACGAGCAGTACTTC.